This T cell receptor (beta chain) derives from a study of PD-1 and CTLA-4 blockade in melanoma. J was trimmed by 1 base and V by 6 bases; bases with no gene match: 7. The CDR3 loop spans 16 amino acids. The germline V gene encodes CDR1 KGHSH and CDR2 LQKENI. Some clones are missing from TCRdb's copy, which holds only in-frame ones; the method was immunoSEQ multiplex PCR. The data show almost 30,000 clones, with about 89% seen just once and over 7% held by the top ten. The V gene is TRBV18, the J gene TRBJ2-2; 8 nucleotides agree with TRBD1. This receptor was obtained from a human donor with melanoma. This sample comprised CD8+ T cells from peripheral blood, obtained before anti-PD-1 treatment. CDR3 sequence reads: CASSPWGTGNTGELFF. The CDR3 coding sequence is TGTGCCAGCTCCCCTTGGGGGACAGGGAACACCGGGGAGCTGTTTTTT.